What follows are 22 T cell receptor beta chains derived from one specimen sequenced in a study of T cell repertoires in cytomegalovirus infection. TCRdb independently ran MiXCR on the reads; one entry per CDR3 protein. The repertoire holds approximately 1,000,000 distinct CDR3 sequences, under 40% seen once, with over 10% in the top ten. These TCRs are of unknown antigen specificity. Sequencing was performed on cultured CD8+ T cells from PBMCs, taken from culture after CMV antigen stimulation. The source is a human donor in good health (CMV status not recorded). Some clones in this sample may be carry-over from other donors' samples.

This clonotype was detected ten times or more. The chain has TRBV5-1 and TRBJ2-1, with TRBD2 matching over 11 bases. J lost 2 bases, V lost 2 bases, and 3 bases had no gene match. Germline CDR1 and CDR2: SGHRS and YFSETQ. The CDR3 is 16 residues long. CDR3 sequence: CASSFLAGGPYNEQFF. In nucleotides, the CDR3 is TGCGCCAGCAGCTTTTTAGCGGGGGGGCCCTACAATGAGCAGTTCTTC.

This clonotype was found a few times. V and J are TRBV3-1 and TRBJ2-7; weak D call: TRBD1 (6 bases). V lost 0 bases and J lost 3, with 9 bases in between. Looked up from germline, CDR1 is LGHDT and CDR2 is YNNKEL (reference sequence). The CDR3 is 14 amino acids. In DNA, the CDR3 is TGTGCCAGCAGCCAAGAACAGGGCGTCTACGAGCAGTACTTC. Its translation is CASSQEQGVYEQYF.

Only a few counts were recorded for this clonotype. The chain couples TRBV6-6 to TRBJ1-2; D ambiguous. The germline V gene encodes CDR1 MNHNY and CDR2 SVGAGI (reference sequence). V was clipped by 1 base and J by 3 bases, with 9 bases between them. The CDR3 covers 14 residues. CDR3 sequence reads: CASSYFLEDYGYTF. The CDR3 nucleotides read TGTGCCAGCAGTTACTTTCTTGAGGACTATGGCTACACCTTC.

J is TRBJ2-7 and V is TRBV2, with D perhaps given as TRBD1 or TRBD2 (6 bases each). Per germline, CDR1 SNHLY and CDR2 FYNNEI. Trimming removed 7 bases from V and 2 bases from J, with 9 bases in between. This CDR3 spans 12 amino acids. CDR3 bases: TGTGCCAGCAAGGAGGGGGCCTACGAGCAGTACTTC. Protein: CASKEGAYEQYF.

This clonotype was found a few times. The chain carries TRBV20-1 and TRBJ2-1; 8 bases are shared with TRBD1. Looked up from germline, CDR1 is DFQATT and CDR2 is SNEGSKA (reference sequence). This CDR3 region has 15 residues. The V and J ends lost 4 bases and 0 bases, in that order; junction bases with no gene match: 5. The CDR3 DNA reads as TGCAGTGCTAAGGACAGGGTATCCTCCTACAATGAGCAGTTCTTC. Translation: CSAKDRVSSYNEQFF.

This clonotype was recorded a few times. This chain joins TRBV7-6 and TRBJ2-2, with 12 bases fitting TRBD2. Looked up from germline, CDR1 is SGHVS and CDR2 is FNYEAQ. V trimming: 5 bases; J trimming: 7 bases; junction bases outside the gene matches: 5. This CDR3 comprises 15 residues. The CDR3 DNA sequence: TGTGCCAGCAGCCCGTGGACTAGCGGGGACGGGGAGCTGTTTTTT. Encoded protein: CASSPWTSGDGELFF.

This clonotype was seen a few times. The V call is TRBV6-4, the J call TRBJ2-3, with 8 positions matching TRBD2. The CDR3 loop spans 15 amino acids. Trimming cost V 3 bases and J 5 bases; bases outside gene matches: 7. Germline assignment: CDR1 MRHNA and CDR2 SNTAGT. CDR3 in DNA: TGTGCCAGCAGTGAAAAACCGGGGGGGCAAGATACGCAGTATTTT. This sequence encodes CASSEKPGGQDTQYF.

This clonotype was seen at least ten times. The CDR3 spells CASSLSAAALGGYTF. In DNA form, the CDR3 reads TGTGCCAGCAGTTTATCCGCGGCCGCCCTGGGGGGCTACACCTTC. This rearrangement joins TRBV27 to TRBJ1-2; no firm D call. The V gene lost 0 bases and the J gene lost 8 bases, with 16 bases spanning the gap. Germline CDR1 MNHEY, CDR2 SMNVEV (reference sequence). The CDR3 loop spans 15 amino acids.

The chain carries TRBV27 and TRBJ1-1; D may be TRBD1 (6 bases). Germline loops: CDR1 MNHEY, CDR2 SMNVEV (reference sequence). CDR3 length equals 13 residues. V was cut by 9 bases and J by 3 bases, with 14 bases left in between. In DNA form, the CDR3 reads TGTGCCAGTAGCCGGGAGGGGGACACTGAAGCTTTCTTT. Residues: CASSREGDTEAFF.

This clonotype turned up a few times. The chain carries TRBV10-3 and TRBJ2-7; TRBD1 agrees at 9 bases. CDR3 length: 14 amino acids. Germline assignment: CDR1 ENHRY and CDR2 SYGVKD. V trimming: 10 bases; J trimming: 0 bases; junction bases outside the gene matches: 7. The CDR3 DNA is TGTGCCACCTCGGACAGGGGATACTCCTACGAGCAGTACTTC. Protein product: CATSDRGYSYEQYF.

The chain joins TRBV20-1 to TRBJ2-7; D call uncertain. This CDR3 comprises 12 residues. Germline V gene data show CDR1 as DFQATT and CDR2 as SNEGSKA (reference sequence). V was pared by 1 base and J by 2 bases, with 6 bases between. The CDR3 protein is CSARATTYEQYF. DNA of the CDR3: TGCAGTGCTAGAGCTACCACCTACGAGCAGTACTTC.

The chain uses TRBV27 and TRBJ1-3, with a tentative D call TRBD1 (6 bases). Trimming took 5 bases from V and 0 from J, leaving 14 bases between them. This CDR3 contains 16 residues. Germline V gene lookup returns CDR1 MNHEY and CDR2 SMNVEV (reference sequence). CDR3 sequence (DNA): TGTGCCAGCAGTCAACAGGGTACCTTCTCTGGAAACACCATATATTTT. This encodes CASSQQGTFSGNTIYF.

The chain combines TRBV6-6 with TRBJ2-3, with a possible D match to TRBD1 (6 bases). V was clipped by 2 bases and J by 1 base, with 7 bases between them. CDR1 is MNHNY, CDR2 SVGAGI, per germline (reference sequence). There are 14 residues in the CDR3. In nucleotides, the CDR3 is TGTGCCAGCAGTTACAGGACAGGCACAGATACGCAGTATTTT. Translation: CASSYRTGTDTQYF.

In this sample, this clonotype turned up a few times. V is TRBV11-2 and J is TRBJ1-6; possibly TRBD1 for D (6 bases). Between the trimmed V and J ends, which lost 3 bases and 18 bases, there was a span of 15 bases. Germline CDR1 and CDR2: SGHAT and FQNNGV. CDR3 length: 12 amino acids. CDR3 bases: TGTGCCAGCAGCTTGGGTCGGACAGTCTACCACTTT. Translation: CASSLGRTVYHF.

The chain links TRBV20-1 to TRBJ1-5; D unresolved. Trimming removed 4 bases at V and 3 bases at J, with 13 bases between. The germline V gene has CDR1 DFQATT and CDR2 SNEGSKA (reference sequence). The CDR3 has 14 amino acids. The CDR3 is CSAKSFSDNQPQHF. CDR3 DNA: TGCAGTGCTAAGTCCTTTTCCGACAATCAGCCCCAGCATTTT.

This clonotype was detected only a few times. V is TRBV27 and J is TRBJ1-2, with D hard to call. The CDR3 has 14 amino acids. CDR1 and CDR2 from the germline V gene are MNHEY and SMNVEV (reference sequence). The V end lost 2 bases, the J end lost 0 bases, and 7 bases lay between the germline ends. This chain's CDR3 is CASSLNRPNYGYTF. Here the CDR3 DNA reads TGTGCCAGCAGTTTAAATCGTCCTAACTATGGCTACACCTTC.

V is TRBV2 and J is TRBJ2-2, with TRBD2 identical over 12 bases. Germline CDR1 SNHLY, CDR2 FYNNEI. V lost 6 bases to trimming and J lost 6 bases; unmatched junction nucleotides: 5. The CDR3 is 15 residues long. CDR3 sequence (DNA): TGTGCCAGCAGGTCGGCTAGCGGGGGGGCCGGGGAGCTGTTTTTT. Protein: CASRSASGGAGELFF.

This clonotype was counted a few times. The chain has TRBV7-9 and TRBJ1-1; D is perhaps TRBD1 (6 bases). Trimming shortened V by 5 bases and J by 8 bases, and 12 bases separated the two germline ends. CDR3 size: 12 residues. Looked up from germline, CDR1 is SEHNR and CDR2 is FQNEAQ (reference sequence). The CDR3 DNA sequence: TGTGCCAGCAGCATCACAGGGCCGGAAGCTTTCTTT. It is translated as CASSITGPEAFF. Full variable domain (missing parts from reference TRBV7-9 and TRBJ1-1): DTGVSQNPRHKITKRGQNVTFRCDPISEHNRLYWYRQTLGQGPEFLTYFQNEAQLEKSRLLSDRFSAERPKGSFSTLEIQRTEQGDSAMYLCASSITGPEAFFGQGTRLTVV.

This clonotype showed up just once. CDR3 protein: CASSSGTGKGGYTF. As DNA, the CDR3 is TGTGCCAGCAGTTCAGGGACAGGGAAAGGTGGCTACACCTTC. The chain links TRBV12-3 or TRBV12-4 to TRBJ1-2; 9 nucleotides agree with TRBD1. This CDR3 spans 14 amino acids. With 4 bases clipped from V and 7 bases from J, the junction kept 7 bases outside the gene matches.

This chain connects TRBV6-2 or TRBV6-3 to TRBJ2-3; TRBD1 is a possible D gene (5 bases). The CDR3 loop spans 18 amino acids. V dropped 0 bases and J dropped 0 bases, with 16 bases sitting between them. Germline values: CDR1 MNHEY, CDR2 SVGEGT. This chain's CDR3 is CASSYSKVRQGSTDTQYF. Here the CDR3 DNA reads TGTGCCAGCAGTTACTCGAAGGTTCGGCAGGGTAGCACAGATACGCAGTATTTT.

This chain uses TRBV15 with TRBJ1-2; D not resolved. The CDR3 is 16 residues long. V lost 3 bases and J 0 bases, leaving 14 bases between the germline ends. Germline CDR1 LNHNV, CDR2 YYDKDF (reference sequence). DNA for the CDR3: TGTGCCACCAGCAGTGAAAACCCTGACCCTAACTATGGCTACACCTTC. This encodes CATSSENPDPNYGYTF. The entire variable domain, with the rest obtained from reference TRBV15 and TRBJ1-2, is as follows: DAMVIQNPRYQVTQFGKPVTLSCSQTLNHNVMYWYQQKSSQAPKLLFHYYDKDFNNEADTPDNFQSRRPNTSFCFLDIRSPGLGDTAMYLCATSSENPDPNYGYTFGSGTRLTVV.

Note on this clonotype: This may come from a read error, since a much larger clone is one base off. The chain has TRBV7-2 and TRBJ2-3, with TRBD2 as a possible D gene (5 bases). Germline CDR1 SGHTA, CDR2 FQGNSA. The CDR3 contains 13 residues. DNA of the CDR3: TGTGTCAGCAGCTATGGACTCACAGATACGCAGTATTTT. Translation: CVSSYGLTDTQYF. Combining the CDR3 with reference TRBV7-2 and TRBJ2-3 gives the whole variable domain GAGVSQSPSNKVTEKGKDVELRCDPISGHTALYWYRQSLGQGLEFLIYFQGNSAPDKSGLPSDRFSAERTGGSVSTLTIQRTQQEDSAVYLCVSSYGLTDTQYFGPGTRLTVL.